This is a list of T cell receptor beta chains from one sample in a study of cytomegalovirus exposure and HLA in healthy donors. The data were produced by immunoSEQ multiplex PCR, yet TCRdb's version contains in-frame clones alone and is incomplete. The sample yields around 200,000 clones, under 85% seen once. The specimen was PBMCs. The receptors come from a woman aged 18-35 years in good health and CMV-seronegative. CDR3s include the opening cysteine and the closing phenylalanine or tryptophan. A D gene is named only where the DNA matches it firmly. Only part of the rows carry a size: once, few, many, or a class if the clone is expanded.

>16|TRBD2|TRBJ2-3|once|TRBV2
CASSSGLAPRTDTQYF
TGTGCCAGCAGTTCTGGACTAGCGCCTAGAACAGATACGCAGTATTTT
>11|TRBD2|TRBJ2-1|-|TRBV14
CASSGYNEQFF
TGTGCCTCTAGCGGGTACAATGAGCAGTTCTTC
>15|-|TRBJ2-4|-|TRBV28
CATASGVRAKNIQYF
TGTGCCACCGCGTCAGGGGTTAGGGCCAAAAACATTCAGTACTTC
>15|-|TRBJ2-5|-|TRBV21-1
CASSNRREGRETQYF
TGTGCCAGCAGCAACCGGCGGGAGGGGAGAGAGACCCAGTACTTC
>11|-|TRBJ2-1|few|TRBV6-5
CASNLPPEQFF
TGTGCCAGCAACCTACCACCGGAGCAGTTCTTC
>18|-|TRBJ2-7|few|TRBV21-1
CASSKGGVAGGSSYEQYF
-
>13|-|TRBJ2-2|-|TRBV11-2
CASSARFTGELFF
TGTGCCAGCAGCGCCCGGTTCACCGGGGAGCTGTTTTTT
>14|TRBD2|TRBJ2-5|-|TRBV10-3
CAIPPSGTQETQYF
TGTGCCATCCCCCCTAGCGGAACTCAAGAGACCCAGTACTTC
>13|-|TRBJ1-2|-|TRBV6-5
CASKLGEDYGYTF
TGTGCCAGCAAATTGGGAGAGGACTATGGCTACACCTTC
>14|TRBD1|TRBJ2-7|once|TRBV30
CASLGTGIFYEQYF
TGTGCCTCCTTGGGGACAGGGATTTTCTACGAGCAGTACTTC
>16|-|TRBJ2-2|-|TRBV11-2
CASSLVTGDGDGELFF
TGTGCCAGCAGCTTAGTTACAGGAGACGGAGACGGGGAGCTGTTTTTT
>13|TRBD1|TRBJ1-2|-|TRBV28
CASSGQGNYGYTF
TGTGCCAGCAGTGGACAGGGGAACTATGGCTACACCTTC
>15|TRBD1|TRBJ2-5|-|TRBV14
CASSPGTVIQETQYF
TGTGCCAGCAGCCCTGGGACAGTAATACAAGAGACCCAGTACTTC
>16|-|TRBJ1-2|-|TRBV25-1
CASSEFEGAASEGYTF
TGTGCCAGCAGTGAATTCGAAGGGGCGGCTTCGGAAGGCTACACCTTC
>15|-|TRBJ2-4|-|TRBV5-1
CASSLGDTGRNIQYF
TGCGCCAGCAGCTTGGGAGACACCGGCAGAAACATTCAGTACTTC
>16|TRBD2|TRBJ2-3|-|TRBV7-9
CASTSGRGGRTDTQYF
TGTGCCAGCACCTCCGGGAGGGGGGGACGCACAGATACGCAGTATTTT
>18|-|TRBJ2-3|few|TRBV5-6
CASSLGHDPRGGPDTQYF
TGTGCCAGCAGCTTGGGTCACGACCCACGGGGTGGTCCAGATACGCAGTATTTT
>15|-|TRBJ2-7|few|TRBV27
CASSELLTVADEQYF
TGTGCCAGCAGCGAGCTACTGACAGTAGCCGACGAGCAGTACTTC
>14|TRBD1|TRBJ1-5|-|TRBV27
CASSLGQGNQPQHF
TGTGCCAGCAGTTTAGGACAGGGCAATCAGCCCCAGCATTTT
>13|TRBD2|TRBJ2-1|once|TRBV12-5
CASAPGRWAEQFF
TGTGCTAGTGCCCCCGGGAGGTGGGCTGAGCAGTTCTTC
>14|TRBD2|TRBJ2-7|-|TRBV5-6
CASSSLAGGLEQYF
TGTGCCAGCAGCTCTCTAGCGGGGGGGCTCGAGCAGTACTTC
>14|TRBD1|TRBJ2-7|-|TRBV2
CASSEGQGAYEQYF
TGTGCCAGCAGTGAGGGACAGGGGGCTTACGAGCAGTACTTC
>14|TRBD1|TRBJ1-1|-|TRBV27
CASSFSGQSTEAFF
TGTGCCAGCAGTTTTTCGGGACAGAGCACTGAAGCTTTCTTT
>14|TRBD1|TRBJ1-2|once|TRBV10-3
CAISESTGATGYTF
TGTGCCATCAGTGAGTCGACAGGGGCAACTGGCTACACCTTC
>13|-|TRBJ1-1|-|TRBV6-1
CASSEAMNTEAFF
TGTGCCAGCAGTGAAGCCATGAACACTGAAGCTTTCTTT
>16|-|TRBJ2-2|-|TRBV5-1
CASSLDERGGTGELFF
TGCGCCAGCAGCTTGGACGAAAGGGGGGGTACCGGGGAGCTGTTTTTT
>12|TRBD1|TRBJ1-2|-|TRBV28
CATAGTVDSGTF
TGTGCCACTGCCGGGACAGTGGATTCTGGCACCTTC
>12|-|TRBJ2-3|-|TRBV11-2
CASSLFRDTQYF
TGTGCCAGCAGCTTGTTCCGAGATACGCAGTATTTT
>18|-|TRBJ1-1|-|TRBV19
CASTPTPRHRMKNTEAFF
TGTGCCAGTACTCCTACCCCACGACACCGAATGAAAAACACTGAAGCTTTCTTT